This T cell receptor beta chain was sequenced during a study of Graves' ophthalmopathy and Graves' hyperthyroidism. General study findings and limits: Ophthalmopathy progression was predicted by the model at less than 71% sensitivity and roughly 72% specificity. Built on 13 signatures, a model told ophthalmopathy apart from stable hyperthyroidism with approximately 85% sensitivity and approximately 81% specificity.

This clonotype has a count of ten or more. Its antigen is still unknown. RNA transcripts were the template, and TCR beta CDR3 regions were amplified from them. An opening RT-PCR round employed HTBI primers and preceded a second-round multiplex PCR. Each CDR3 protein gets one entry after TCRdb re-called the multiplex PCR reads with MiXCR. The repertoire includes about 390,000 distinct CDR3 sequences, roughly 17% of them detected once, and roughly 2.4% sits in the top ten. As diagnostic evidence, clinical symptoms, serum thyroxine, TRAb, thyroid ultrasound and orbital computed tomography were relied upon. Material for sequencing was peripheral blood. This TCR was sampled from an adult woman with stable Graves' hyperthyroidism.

Here the CDR3 reads CATSDAAGTGVNQPQHF. The CDR3, as DNA: TGTGCCACCAGTGACGCCGCCGGGACAGGGGTCAATCAGCCCCAGCATTTT. J is TRBJ1-5 and V is TRBV24-1; 10 positions agree with TRBD1. The V gene end was trimmed by 4 bases and the J gene end by 3 bases; junction bases not matched to a gene: 8. CDR3 length equals 17 residues. CDR1 and CDR2 (germline): KGHDR, SFDVKD.